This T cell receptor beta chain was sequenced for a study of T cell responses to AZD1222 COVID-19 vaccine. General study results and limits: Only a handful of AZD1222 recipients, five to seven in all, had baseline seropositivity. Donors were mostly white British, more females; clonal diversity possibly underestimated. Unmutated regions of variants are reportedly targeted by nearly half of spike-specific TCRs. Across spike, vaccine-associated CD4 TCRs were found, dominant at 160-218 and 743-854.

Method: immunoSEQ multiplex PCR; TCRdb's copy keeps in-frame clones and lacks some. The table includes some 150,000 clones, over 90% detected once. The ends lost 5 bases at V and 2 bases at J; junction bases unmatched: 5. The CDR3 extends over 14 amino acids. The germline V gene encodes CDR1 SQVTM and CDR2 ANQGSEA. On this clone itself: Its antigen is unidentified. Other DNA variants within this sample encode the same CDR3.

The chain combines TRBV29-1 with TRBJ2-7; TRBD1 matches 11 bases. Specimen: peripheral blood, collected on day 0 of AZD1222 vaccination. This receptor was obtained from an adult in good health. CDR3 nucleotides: TGCAGCGTTTTGGGACAGGGGGTCACCTACGAGCAGTACTTC. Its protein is CSVLGQGVTYEQYF.